This TCR beta chain was obtained from a study of T cells in Graves' hyperthyroidism and ophthalmopathy. Study conclusions and caveats: Ophthalmopathy cases were set apart from stable hyperthyroidism by a 13 V-J model.

RNA transcripts yielded amplified TCR beta CDR3 regions. First-round RT-PCR targeting the TCR CDR3 was performed with the HTBI primer set. TCRdb re-called the multiplex PCR reads with MiXCR, one entry per CDR3 protein. The sample comprises over 700,000 distinct CDR3 sequences, over 35% of which are singletons, and 31% rests with the top ten. Regarding this clonotype: Its specificity is not known.

Subjects aged 18 to 65 presented with newly diagnosed hyperthyroidism of less than 2 months' duration. Uncontrolled infection, other autoimmune disease, pregnancy or lactation barred patients from enrollment. V gave up 0 bases and J gave up 4 bases, with 4 bases separating them. The germline CDR1 and CDR2 sequences are MNHEY and SVGAGI. The CDR3 length is 13 residues. The material sequenced was blood. The V gene is TRBV6-5, the J gene TRBJ1-5; D unresolved. The receptor was isolated from a woman aged 40 to 55 with Graves' hyperthyroidism. CDR3 nucleotides: TGTGCCAGCAGTTACTCGATTAATCAGCCCCAGCATTTT. Amino acid sequence: CASSYSINQPQHF.